There are many counts of the clone carrying this T cell receptor beta chain. TCRdb itself ran the multiplex PCR reads through MiXCR, one entry per CDR3 protein. The sample lists approximately 130,000 distinct CDR3 sequences, about 20% occurring once. This entry comes from a study of breast tumors, draining lymph nodes, adjacent tissues. CDR3 length: 17 residues. The V gene's germline CDR1 is MNHEY and CDR2 SVGAGI. After removal of 5 bases from V and 3 bases from J, the junction contained 10 bases not matched to a gene. The lymph nodes were axillary draining lymph nodes from breast cancer patients. Sequencing was performed on axillary lymph node tissue. This sequence was found in a female donor with breast cancer. Some clones in this sample may be carry-over from other donors' samples. The genes are TRBV6-5 and TRBJ2-3; TRBD2 aligns across 11 bases. The CDR3 DNA is TGTGCCAGCAGTATCGAACCCACTAGCGGGAGAACAGATACGCAGTATTTT. This gives the protein CASSIEPTSGRTDTQYF.